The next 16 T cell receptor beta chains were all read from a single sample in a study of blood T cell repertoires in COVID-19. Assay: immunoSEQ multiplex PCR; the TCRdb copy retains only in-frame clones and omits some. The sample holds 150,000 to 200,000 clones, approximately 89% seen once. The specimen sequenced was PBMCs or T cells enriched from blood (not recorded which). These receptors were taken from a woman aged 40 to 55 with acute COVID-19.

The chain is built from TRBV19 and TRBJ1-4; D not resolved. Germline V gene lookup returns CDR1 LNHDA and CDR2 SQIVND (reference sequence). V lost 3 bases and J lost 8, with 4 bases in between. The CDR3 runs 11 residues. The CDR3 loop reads CASSIREKLFF. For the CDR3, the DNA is TGTGCCAGTAGTATTCGGGAAAAACTGTTTTTT.

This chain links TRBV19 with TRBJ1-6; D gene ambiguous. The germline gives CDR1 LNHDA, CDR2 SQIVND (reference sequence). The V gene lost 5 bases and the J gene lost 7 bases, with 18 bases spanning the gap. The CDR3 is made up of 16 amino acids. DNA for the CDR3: TGTGCCAGTAGTCTGATCGGGTTTACGGGGAATTCACCCCTCCACTTT. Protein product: CASSLIGFTGNSPLHF.

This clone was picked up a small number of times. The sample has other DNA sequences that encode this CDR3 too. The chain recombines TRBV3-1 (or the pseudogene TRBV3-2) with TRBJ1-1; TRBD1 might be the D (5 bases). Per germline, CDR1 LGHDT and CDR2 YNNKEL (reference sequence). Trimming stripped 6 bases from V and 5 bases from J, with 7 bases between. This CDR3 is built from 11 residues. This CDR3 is CASRGGTEAFF. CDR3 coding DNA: TGTGCCAGCAGGGGGGGAACTGAAGCTTTCTTT.

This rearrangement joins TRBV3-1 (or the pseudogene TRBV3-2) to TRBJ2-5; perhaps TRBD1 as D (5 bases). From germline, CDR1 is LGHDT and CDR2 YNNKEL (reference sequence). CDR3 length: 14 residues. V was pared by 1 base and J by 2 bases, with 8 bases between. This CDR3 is CASSQGTSQETQYF. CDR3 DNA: TGTGCCAGCAGCCAAGGGACATCACAAGAGACCCAGTACTTC.

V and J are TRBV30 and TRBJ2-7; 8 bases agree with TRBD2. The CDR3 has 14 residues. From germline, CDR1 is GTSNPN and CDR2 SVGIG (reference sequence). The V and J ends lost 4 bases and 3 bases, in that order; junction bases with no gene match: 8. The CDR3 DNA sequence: TGTGCCTGGAATCGGGGGGGCGCTCTCTACGAGCAGTACTTC. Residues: CAWNRGGALYEQYF.

Written as DNA, the CDR3 is TGTGCCAGCAGCTCGCGGACGGGAAACTATGGCTACACCTTC. Translation gives CASSSRTGNYGYTF. The chain recombines TRBV9 with TRBJ1-2; D is ambiguous. Germline V lookup: CDR1 SGDLS, CDR2 YYNGEE. V was cut by 4 bases and J by 2 bases, with 12 bases left in between. The CDR3 consists of 14 residues. Filled out from reference TRBV9 and TRBJ1-2, the complete variable domain reads DSGVTQTPKHLITATGQRVTLRCSPRSGDLSVYWYQQSLDQGLQFLIQYYNGEERAKGNILERFSAQQFPDLHSELNLSSLELGDSALYFCASSSRTGNYGYTFGSGTRLTVV.

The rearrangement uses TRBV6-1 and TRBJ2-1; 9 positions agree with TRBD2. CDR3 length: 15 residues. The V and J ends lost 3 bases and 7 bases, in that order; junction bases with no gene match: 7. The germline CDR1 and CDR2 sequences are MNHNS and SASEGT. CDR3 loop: CASSEEAGGPNEQFF. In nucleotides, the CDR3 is TGTGCCAGCAGTGAGGAGGCGGGAGGGCCAAATGAGCAGTTCTTC.

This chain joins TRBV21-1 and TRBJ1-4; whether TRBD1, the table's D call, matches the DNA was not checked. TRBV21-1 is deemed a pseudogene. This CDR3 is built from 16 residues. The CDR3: CASSQGARRGNEKLFF. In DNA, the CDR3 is TGTGCCAGCAGCCAGGGGGCTAGAAGAGGGAATGAAAAACTGTTTTTT.

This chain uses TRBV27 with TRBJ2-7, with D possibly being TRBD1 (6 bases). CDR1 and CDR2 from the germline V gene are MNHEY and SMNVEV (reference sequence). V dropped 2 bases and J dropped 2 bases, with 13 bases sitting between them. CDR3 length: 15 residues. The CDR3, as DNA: TGTGCCAGCAGTTTACGGGTCAGGGGCCCCTACGAGCAGTACTTC. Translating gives CASSLRVRGPYEQYF.

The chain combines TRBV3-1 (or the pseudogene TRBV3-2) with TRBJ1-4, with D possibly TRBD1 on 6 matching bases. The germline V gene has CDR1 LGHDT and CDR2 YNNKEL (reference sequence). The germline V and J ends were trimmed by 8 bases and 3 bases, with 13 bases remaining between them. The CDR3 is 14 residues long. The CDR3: CASAPNRANEKLFF. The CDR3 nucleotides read TGTGCCAGCGCCCCGAACAGGGCTAATGAAAAACTGTTTTTT.

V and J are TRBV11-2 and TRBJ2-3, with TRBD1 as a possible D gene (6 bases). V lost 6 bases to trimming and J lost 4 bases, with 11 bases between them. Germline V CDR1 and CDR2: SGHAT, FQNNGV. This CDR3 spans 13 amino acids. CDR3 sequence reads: CASSYREPDTQYF. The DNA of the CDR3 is TGTGCCAGCAGTTACAGGGAGCCAGATACGCAGTATTTT.

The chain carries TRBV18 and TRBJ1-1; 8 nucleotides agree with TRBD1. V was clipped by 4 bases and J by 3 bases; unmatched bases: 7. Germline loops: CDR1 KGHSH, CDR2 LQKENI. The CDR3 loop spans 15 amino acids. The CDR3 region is CASSLGNRGDTEAFF. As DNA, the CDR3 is TGTGCCAGCTCACTGGGGAACAGGGGGGACACTGAAGCTTTCTTT.

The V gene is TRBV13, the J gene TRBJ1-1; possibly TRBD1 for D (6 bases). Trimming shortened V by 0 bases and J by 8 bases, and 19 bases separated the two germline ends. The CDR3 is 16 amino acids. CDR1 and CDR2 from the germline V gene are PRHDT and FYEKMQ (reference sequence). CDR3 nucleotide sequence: TGTGCCAGCAGCTTAGGGGGCGGCAGGGGCCGAGTGGAAGCTTTCTTT. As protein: CASSLGGGRGRVEAFF.

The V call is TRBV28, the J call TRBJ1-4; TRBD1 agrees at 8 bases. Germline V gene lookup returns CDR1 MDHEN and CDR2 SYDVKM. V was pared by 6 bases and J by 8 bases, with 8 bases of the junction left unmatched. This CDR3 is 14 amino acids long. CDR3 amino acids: CASSPSRGLEKLFF. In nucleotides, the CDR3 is TGTGCCAGCAGCCCCAGCAGGGGGCTGGAAAAACTGTTTTTT.

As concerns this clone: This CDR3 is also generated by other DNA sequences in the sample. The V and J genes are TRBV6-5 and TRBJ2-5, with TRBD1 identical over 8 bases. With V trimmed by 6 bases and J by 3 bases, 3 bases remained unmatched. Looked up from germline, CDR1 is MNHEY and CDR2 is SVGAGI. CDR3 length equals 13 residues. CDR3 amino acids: CASSRTGKETQYF. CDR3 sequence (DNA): TGTGCCAGCAGCAGGACAGGGAAAGAGACCCAGTACTTC.

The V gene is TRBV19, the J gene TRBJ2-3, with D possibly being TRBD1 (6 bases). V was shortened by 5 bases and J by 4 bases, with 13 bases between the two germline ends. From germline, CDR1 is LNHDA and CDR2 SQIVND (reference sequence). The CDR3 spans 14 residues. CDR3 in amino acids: CASSQRGTSDTQYF. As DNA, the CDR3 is TGTGCCAGTAGTCAAAGGGGGACCTCAGATACGCAGTATTTT.